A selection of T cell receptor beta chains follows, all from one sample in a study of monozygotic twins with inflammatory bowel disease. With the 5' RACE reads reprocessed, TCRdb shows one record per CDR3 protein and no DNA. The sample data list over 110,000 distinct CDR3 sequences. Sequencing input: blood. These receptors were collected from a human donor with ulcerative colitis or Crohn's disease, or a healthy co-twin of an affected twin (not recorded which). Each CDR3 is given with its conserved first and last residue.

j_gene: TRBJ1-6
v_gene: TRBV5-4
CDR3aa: CASSRGQHNSPLHF

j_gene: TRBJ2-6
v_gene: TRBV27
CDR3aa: CASSLPDRTNSGANVLTF

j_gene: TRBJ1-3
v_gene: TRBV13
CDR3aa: CASSFDVGVDF

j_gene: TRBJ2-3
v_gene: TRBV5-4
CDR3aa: CASSSRTRASDTQYF

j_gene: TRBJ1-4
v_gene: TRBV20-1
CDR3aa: CSAGPGQGNEKLFF

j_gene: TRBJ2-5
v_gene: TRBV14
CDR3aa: CASSQGLQETQYF

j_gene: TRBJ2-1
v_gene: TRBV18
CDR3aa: CASSRGDSTYNEQFF

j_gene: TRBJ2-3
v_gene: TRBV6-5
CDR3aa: CASSYEGARGGRDTQYF

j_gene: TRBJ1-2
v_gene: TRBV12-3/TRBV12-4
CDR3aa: CASRDRGRQGYTF

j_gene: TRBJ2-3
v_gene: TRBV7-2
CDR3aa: CASSLGGGARTDTQYF

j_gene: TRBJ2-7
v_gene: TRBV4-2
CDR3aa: CASSQEGIRQYF

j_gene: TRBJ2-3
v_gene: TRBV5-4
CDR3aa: CASREAGTSGVVTDTQYF

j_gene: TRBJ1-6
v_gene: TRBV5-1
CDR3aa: CASSFRQGEANSPLHF

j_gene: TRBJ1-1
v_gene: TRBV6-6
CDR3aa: CASSPSSIEAFF

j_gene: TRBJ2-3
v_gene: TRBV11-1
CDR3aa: CASSLFRSSDTQYF

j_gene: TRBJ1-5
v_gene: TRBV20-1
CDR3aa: CSAPGQGALNQPQHF